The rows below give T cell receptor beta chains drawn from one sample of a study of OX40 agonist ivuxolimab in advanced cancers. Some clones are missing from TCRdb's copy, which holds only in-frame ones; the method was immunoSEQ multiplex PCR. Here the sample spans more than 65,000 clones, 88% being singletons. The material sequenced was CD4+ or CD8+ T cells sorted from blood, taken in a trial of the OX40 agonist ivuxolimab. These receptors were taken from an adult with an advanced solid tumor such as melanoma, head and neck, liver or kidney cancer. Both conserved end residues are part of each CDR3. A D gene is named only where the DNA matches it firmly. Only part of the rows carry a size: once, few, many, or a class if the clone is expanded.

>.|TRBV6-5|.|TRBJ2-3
CASSYAGRRDTQYF
TGTGCCAGCAGTTACGCGGGCAGAAGAGATACGCAGTATTTT
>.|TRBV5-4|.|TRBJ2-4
CASSYWTAKNIQYF
TGTGCCAGCAGCTACTGGACAGCCAAAAACATTCAGTACTTC
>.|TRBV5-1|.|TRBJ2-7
CASSPRTGTSYEQYF
TGCGCCAGCAGCCCGCGGACCGGGACCTCCTACGAGCAGTACTTC
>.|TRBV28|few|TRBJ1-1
CASNTGGTEAFF
TGTGCCAGCAATACAGGAGGTACTGAAGCTTTCTTT
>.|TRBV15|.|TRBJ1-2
CATSTGRGWGGYTF
TGTGCCACCAGCACCGGACGGGGTTGGGGTGGCTACACCTTC
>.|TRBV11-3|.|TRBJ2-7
CASSLSGRPYEQYF
TGTGCCAGCAGCTTATCAGGCAGACCCTACGAGCAGTACTTC
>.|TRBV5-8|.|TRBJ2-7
CASSLAATGTYEQYF
TGTGCCAGCAGCTTGGCCGCGACAGGAACCTACGAGCAGTACTTC
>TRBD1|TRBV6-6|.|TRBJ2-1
CASSRGRDRGNEQFF
TGTGCCAGCAGTCGCGGCCGGGACAGGGGCAATGAGCAGTTCTTC
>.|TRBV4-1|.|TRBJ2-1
CASSQDSAFNEQFF
TGCGCCAGCAGCCAAGACTCGGCATTCAATGAGCAGTTCTTC
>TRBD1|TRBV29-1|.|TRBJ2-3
CSVEEGGTGWYF
TGCAGCGTTGAAGAAGGTGGGACAGGGTGGTATTTT
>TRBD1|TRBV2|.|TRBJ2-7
CASSALTGVKYF
TGTGCCAGCAGTGCCTTGACAGGGGTAAAGTACTTC